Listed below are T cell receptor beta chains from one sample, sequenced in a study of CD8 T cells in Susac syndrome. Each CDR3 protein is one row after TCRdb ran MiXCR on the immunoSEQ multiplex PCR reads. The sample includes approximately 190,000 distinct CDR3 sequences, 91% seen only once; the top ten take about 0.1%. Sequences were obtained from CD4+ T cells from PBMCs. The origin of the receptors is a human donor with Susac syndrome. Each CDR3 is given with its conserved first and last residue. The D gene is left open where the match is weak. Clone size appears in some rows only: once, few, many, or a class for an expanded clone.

TGTGCCACCAGCAGAGACCGTCCCGAGGGGTACAATGAGCAGTTCTTC	CATSRDRPEGYNEQFF	NA	16	NA	TRBV15	TRBJ2-1
TGTGCCAGCAGTGTGGGGACAGGGGTAAATCAGCCCCAGCATTTT	CASSVGTGVNQPQHF	TRBD1	15	NA	TRBV27	TRBJ1-5
TGTGCCAGCAGTCCTTCATGGGGCACTGAAGCTTTCTTT	CASSPSWGTEAFF	NA	13	NA	TRBV6-5	TRBJ1-1
TGTGCCAGCAGCGTAGACACTACTAACTATGGCTACACCTTC	CASSVDTTNYGYTF	NA	14	NA	TRBV9	TRBJ1-2
TGCGCCAGCAGATCTACTAACTATGGCTACACCTTC	CASRSTNYGYTF	NA	12	NA	TRBV4-1	TRBJ1-2
TGTGCCAGCAGTACCGAACAGGATCAGCCCCAGCATTTT	CASSTEQDQPQHF	NA	13	NA	TRBV12-3/TRBV12-4	TRBJ1-5
TGTGCCAGCAGTGATCAGGGGAGCTCCTACGAGCAGTACTTC	CASSDQGSSYEQYF	NA	14	NA	TRBV2	TRBJ2-7
TGCGCCAGCAAGTCCAGGGAGTCTTCCTCACCGTCTGGGGCCAACGTCCTGACTTTC	CASKSRESSSPSGANVLTF	NA	19	once	TRBV5-1	TRBJ2-6
TGCAGTGCTAGTTGGGGTCCGCAGCGGGGGGGTTTTAGCTCCTACAATGAGCAGTTCTTC	CSASWGPQRGGFSSYNEQFF	TRBD2	20	NA	TRBV20-1	TRBJ2-1
TGTGCCAGTATAAGAGACAGGGGGACTGAAGCTTTCTTT	CASIRDRGTEAFF	TRBD1	13	NA	TRBV19	TRBJ1-1
TGTGCCAGCAGCCCGGGAACGACGGGCTACACCTTC	CASSPGTTGYTF	NA	12	NA	TRBV14	TRBJ1-2
TGTGCCAGCGGGTCTCCCTACGGCACAGATACGCAGTATTTT	CASGSPYGTDTQYF	NA	14	NA	TRBV12-3/TRBV12-4	TRBJ2-3
TGCAGTGCGATGACAGGGGGCAATCAGCCCCAGCATTTT	CSAMTGGNQPQHF	TRBD1	13	NA	TRBV20-1	TRBJ1-5
TGTGCCAGCAGCTTCGGCGGGAGAGATGAGCAGTTCTTC	CASSFGGRDEQFF	TRBD2	13	NA	TRBV7-9	TRBJ2-1
TGTGCCAGTAGTCGCTCGGGCGGCAATCAGCCCCAGCATTTT	CASSRSGGNQPQHF	NA	14	once	TRBV19	TRBJ1-5
TGTGCCAGCAGTGACGTCGGGATTCGGAGCACTGAAGCTTTCTTT	CASSDVGIRSTEAFF	NA	15	NA	TRBV2	TRBJ1-1
TGTGCCAGCAGACACAGATCGGGGGGCAATGAGCAGTTCTTC	CASRHRSGGNEQFF	TRBD2	14	NA	TRBV27	TRBJ2-1
TGTGCCACCAGTGGGGGACAGTTCTACGAGCAGTACTTC	CATSGGQFYEQYF	TRBD1	13	NA	TRBV24-1	TRBJ2-7
TGTGCCAGCTCGCGCGGCCGGACAACTAATGAAAAACTGTTTTTT	CASSRGRTTNEKLFF	NA	15	once	TRBV18	TRBJ1-4
TGTGCCACCTCGCGGGGGACAGCGAACACTGAAGCTTTCTTT	CATSRGTANTEAFF	TRBD1	14	NA	TRBV2	TRBJ1-1
TGTGCCACCAGCAGATCGGACAGACCCTACGAGCAGTACTTC	CATSRSDRPYEQYF	NA	14	NA	TRBV15	TRBJ2-7
TGTGCCAGCAGGAAAGAGTATGGCTACACCTTC	CASRKEYGYTF	NA	11	NA	TRBV7-2	TRBJ1-2
TGCGCCAGCAGCCTGGGACGGGGCACAGATACGCAGTATTTT	CASSLGRGTDTQYF	NA	14	NA	TRBV5-1	TRBJ2-3
TGCAGTGCGCCCTCAGCGGGAGGCTCCTACAATGAGCAGTTCTTC	CSAPSAGGSYNEQFF	TRBD2	15	NA	TRBV20-1	TRBJ2-1
TGTGCCAGCAGCACAGGGTTTGATCAGCCCCAGCATTTT	CASSTGFDQPQHF	NA	13	NA	TRBV7-6	TRBJ1-5
TGTGCCAGCAGCCAAGTGAAGGGTACTGAAGCTTTCTTT	CASSQVKGTEAFF	NA	13	NA	TRBV14	TRBJ1-1
TGTGCCAGCAGCGACCAGGGACAGGGTAATGAAAAACTGTTTTTT	CASSDQGQGNEKLFF	TRBD1	15	NA	TRBV27	TRBJ1-4
TGTGCCAGCAGTTACCGAAAACCCGGGACAGGGGACACTGAAGCTTTCTTT	CASSYRKPGTGDTEAFF	TRBD1	17	NA	TRBV6-5	TRBJ1-1
TGTGCCAGCAGCCCAGGAGGACTAGGTACCTACGAGCAGTACTTC	CASSPGGLGTYEQYF	TRBD2	15	NA	TRBV14	TRBJ2-7
TGCAGTGCTATACACACAGTATCTGGAAACACCATATATTTT	CSAIHTVSGNTIYF	NA	14	NA	TRBV20-1	TRBJ1-3
TGTGCCAGCAGCCCCGGGGTGAACTATGGCTACACCTTC	CASSPGVNYGYTF	NA	13	once	TRBV7-2	TRBJ1-2
TGTGCCTGGAACCGACAGGCGAACACCGGGGAGCTGTTTTTT	CAWNRQANTGELFF	NA	14	NA	TRBV30	TRBJ2-2
TGCGCCAGCAGCCAAGATGCGGGGTCGAGCAATCAGCCCCAGCATTTT	CASSQDAGSSNQPQHF	NA	16	NA	TRBV4-1	TRBJ1-5
TGCGCCAGCCTCAGGACCGGGGGGGACACTGAAGCTTTCTTT	CASLRTGGDTEAFF	NA	14	NA	TRBV5-1	TRBJ1-1
TGTGCCAGCAGTTACGCTGACAGGGAGTTGGGGGGCTACACCTTC	CASSYADRELGGYTF	TRBD1	15	NA	TRBV27	TRBJ1-2
TGTGCCAGCAGTTTTGCGGGGGGGCAGGGTGAGCAGTTCTTC	CASSFAGGQGEQFF	TRBD2	14	NA	TRBV12-3/TRBV12-4	TRBJ2-1
TGTGCCAGCAGCCCGGGAACCACCCATTCACCCCTCCACTTT	CASSPGTTHSPLHF	NA	14	NA	TRBV3-1	TRBJ1-6
TGTGCCAGCAGCCTCTGGGACCAAGAGACCCAGTACTTC	CASSLWDQETQYF	NA	13	NA	TRBV6-2/TRBV6-3	TRBJ2-5
TGTGCCAGCAGCGTAGACCCCCAGGCACAGGCCTATGGCTACACCTTC	CASSVDPQAQAYGYTF	NA	16	once	TRBV9	TRBJ1-2
TGTGCCAGCAGCCAAGATCTGGCGGGAGGTTGGTCAGATACGCAGTATTTT	CASSQDLAGGWSDTQYF	TRBD2	17	NA	TRBV14	TRBJ2-3
TGTGCCAGCAGCTTATTCCCGGACAGGGGGCGGCCCCAGCATTTT	CASSLFPDRGRPQHF	TRBD1	15	NA	TRBV7-2	TRBJ1-5
TGCAGTGCGAGTACAGGGGGCGGTCAGCCCCAGCATTTT	CSASTGGGQPQHF	TRBD1	13	NA	TRBV20-1	TRBJ1-5